Following are 6 T cell receptor beta chains from one sample sequenced in a study of Graves' ophthalmopathy and Graves' hyperthyroidism (dated by TCRdb to between 2018 and 2020). The sequencer listed for this sample is Illumina HiSeq 2000. For repertoire sequencing, the TCR beta CDR3 regions were amplified from RNA transcripts. HTBI primers and the Qiagen OneStep RT-PCR kit were used in a first-round RT-PCR, which was followed by a second-round multiplex PCR, size selection and purification. TCRdb reanalyzed the raw reads on its own, using fastp at Q25 for trimming and MiXCR for clone calling, and kept in-frame beta chains. Every CDR3 protein is listed once, alongside the most common genes and DNA of its rows. This sample is represented by around 670,000 distinct CDR3 sequences; roughly two fifths of them were singletons. Together, the top ten hold 40% to 45% of the sample. Specimen: peripheral blood. These receptors were collected from an adult man with Graves' ophthalmopathy.

This clonotype came up a few times. This sequence joins TRBV7-9 and TRBJ2-7; D is perhaps TRBD1 (6 bases). The germline V gene has CDR1 SEHNR and CDR2 FQNEAQ (reference sequence). Trimming stripped 3 bases from V and 3 bases from J, with 12 bases between. The CDR3 length is 14 residues. In DNA form, the CDR3 reads TGTGCCAGCAGCTTGGACCGGACAGACTACGAGCAGTACTTC. Residues: CASSLDRTDYEQYF. Drawing the rest from reference TRBV7-9 and TRBJ2-7, the complete variable domain is DTGVSQNPRHKITKRGQNVTFRCDPISEHNRLYWYRQTLGQGPEFLTYFQNEAQLEKSRLLSDRFSAERPKGSFSTLEIQRTEQGDSAMYLCASSLDRTDYEQYFGPGTRLTVT.

The CDR3 nucleotides read TGTGCCATCAGTGAGTTGGGTCAGGAACGATCACCCCTCCACTTT. Translated, it gives CAISELGQERSPLHF. V is TRBV10-3 and J is TRBJ1-6; D not resolved. Germline V gene sequence: CDR1 ENHRY, CDR2 SYGVKD. The CDR3 contains 15 residues. Trimming took off 1 base at V and 10 bases at J, with 14 bases between the two ends.

This clonotype was counted only a few times. The J gene is TRBJ2-5, the V gene TRBV11-2; 7 bases map to TRBD1. This CDR3 comprises 18 residues. Germline CDR1 reads SGHAT; CDR2 reads FQNNGV. V trimming: 5 bases; J trimming: 1 base; junction bases outside the gene matches: 16. CDR3 nucleotides: TGTGCCAGCAGCCCTAGTAATCTAAGACAGGGATTCCAAGAGACCCAGTACTTC. It is translated as CASSPSNLRQGFQETQYF.

This clonotype was picked up many times. The chain has TRBV7-9 and TRBJ1-1; D ambiguous. The V gene lost 1 base and the J gene lost 8 bases, with 5 bases spanning the gap. The germline V gene encodes CDR1 SEHNR and CDR2 FQNEAQ (reference sequence). The CDR3 runs to 11 residues. The CDR3 region has the DNA TGTGCCAGCAGCTTAGACGGAGAAGCTTTCTTT. As protein: CASSLDGEAFF. The whole variable domain, remainder taken from reference TRBV7-9 and TRBJ1-1, is DTGVSQNPRHKITKRGQNVTFRCDPISEHNRLYWYRQTLGQGPEFLTYFQNEAQLEKSRLLSDRFSAERPKGSFSTLEIQRTEQGDSAMYLCASSLDGEAFFGQGTRLTVV.

This chain connects TRBV9 to TRBJ1-5; 8 bases line up with TRBD1. Trimming at V came to 4 bases and at J to 7 bases, leaving 10 bases not matched to a gene. Germline values: CDR1 SGDLS, CDR2 YYNGEE. The CDR3 extends over 15 amino acids. The CDR3 nucleotides are TGTGCCAGCAGCCCGAGTCCCGGGACAGGACAGCCCCAGCATTTT. Translating it yields CASSPSPGTGQPQHF.

This clonotype has only a few counts. The genes are TRBV20-1 and TRBJ2-7, with unresolved D. Germline CDR1 is DFQATT and CDR2 is SNEGSKA (reference sequence). The length of the CDR3 is 12 residues. V was clipped by 3 bases and J by 3 bases, with 9 bases between them. The CDR3 sequence is CSASLRLYEQYF. The CDR3 coding sequence is TGCAGTGCTAGTCTCAGGCTCTACGAGCAGTACTTC.